This T cell receptor (beta chain) was profiled in a study of blood T cell repertoires in COVID-19. Data came from immunoSEQ multiplex PCR; TCRdb stores just in-frame clones and leaves some out. The profile shows roughly 30,000 clones, 70% to 90% of them singletons. This CDR3 is built from 15 residues. Between the trimmed V and J ends, which lost 7 bases and 0 bases, there was a span of 15 bases. Germline CDR1 and CDR2: SNHLY and FYNNEI. The J gene is TRBJ2-5, the V gene TRBV2; no reliable D call. What was sequenced was peripheral blood. This clonotype was sampled from a man aged 60 to 75 with COVID-19, enrolled during active disease. CDR3 sequence reads: CASTAEALNQETQYF. As DNA, the CDR3 is TGTGCCAGCACTGCCGAGGCCCTAAACCAAGAGACCCAGTACTTC.